The 32 T cell receptor beta chains below come from one sample, sequenced in a study of early T cells in non-severe SARS-CoV-2 infection. TCRdb redid the calling of the 5' RACE reads with MiXCR, one entry per CDR3 protein. Among approximately 57,000 distinct CDR3 sequences, 12% were seen once, and the ten largest hold around 1.4%. Sequencing used whole blood. All receptors derive from an adult who was a healthcare worker with PCR-confirmed SARS-CoV-2 infection or an uninfected control (not recorded which).

This clonotype occurred many times. The V gene is TRBV13, the J gene TRBJ2-3, with TRBD2 identical over 12 bases. The V segment lost 8 bases and the J segment 6 bases; nucleotides outside the gene matches: 9. This CDR3 comprises 15 residues. CDR1 and CDR2 (germline): PRHDT, FYEKMQ (reference sequence). The CDR3 protein is CASASGGANPDTQYF. The CDR3 DNA is TGTGCCAGCGCTAGCGGGGGGGCTAATCCGGATACGCAGTATTTT.

This clonotype was found many times. The chain's CDR3 is CASRHTGAKYF. CDR3 sequence (DNA): TGTGCCAGCAGACATACAGGGGCCAAGTACTTC. V gene TRBV6-1 combines with J gene TRBJ2-5, with TRBD1 matching over 7 bases. The CDR3 loop spans 11 amino acids. The germline CDR1 and CDR2 sequences are MNHNS and SASEGT. V lost 6 bases and J lost 12; bases outside the gene matches: 7.

A few counts support this clonotype. The chain links TRBV30 to TRBJ1-5; possible D gene TRBD1, 5 bases. Germline assignment: CDR1 GTSNPN and CDR2 SVGIG (reference sequence). Trimming removed 2 bases at V and 6 bases at J, with 14 bases between. The CDR3 covers 14 residues. For the CDR3, the DNA is TGTGCCTGGAGTAGAGGGGAGCGCGGTCAGCCCCAGCATTTT. This encodes CAWSRGERGQPQHF. Full variable domain (rest looked up from reference TRBV30 and TRBJ1-5): SQTIHQWPATLVQPVGSPLSLECTVEGTSNPNLYWYRQAAGRGLQLLFYSVGIGQISSEVPQNLSASRPQDRQFILSSKKLLLSDSGFYLCAWSRGERGQPQHFGDGTRLSIL.

The rearrangement joins TRBV10-3 to TRBJ2-7; 9 nucleotides match TRBD1. Per the germline V gene, CDR1 is ENHRY and CDR2 is SYGVKD. This CDR3 has 14 residues. V lost 6 bases, J lost 2 bases, and 5 bases stayed unmatched. The CDR3 nucleotides read TGTGCCATCAGAGAAGGGACAGGGACCTACGAGCAGTACTTC. It translates to CAIREGTGTYEQYF.

This sequence joins TRBV6-5 and TRBJ2-3; TRBD2 aligns across 12 bases. V lost 6 bases, J lost 8 bases, and 9 bases stayed unmatched. This CDR3 spans 15 amino acids. Germline CDR1 and CDR2: MNHEY and SVGAGI. CDR3 DNA: TGTGCCAGCAGCCACGTGACTAGCGGGGGATTTACGCAGTATTTT. Translated: CASSHVTSGGFTQYF.

The rearrangement links TRBV29-1 to TRBJ2-5, with a tentative D call TRBD2 (6 bases). V was shortened by 5 bases and J by 0 bases, with 10 bases between the two germline ends. CDR1 is SQVTM, CDR2 ANQGSEA, per germline. There are 13 residues in the CDR3. The DNA of the CDR3 is TGCAGCGTTCGTGGGGGGAACCAAGAGACCCAGTACTTC. It is translated as CSVRGGNQETQYF.

This chain uses TRBV7-9 with TRBJ2-5; D remains unclear. Trimming shortened V by 5 bases and J by 0 bases, and 13 bases separated the two germline ends. The germline V gene has CDR1 SEHNR and CDR2 FQNEAQ (reference sequence). The CDR3 runs to 15 residues. CDR3 bases: TGTGCCAGCAGCCGCGAAGGGAATTACCAAGAGACCCAGTACTTC. Its translation is CASSREGNYQETQYF. Together with reference TRBV7-9 and TRBJ2-5, the CDR3 gives the full variable domain: DTGVSQNPRHKITKRGQNVTFRCDPISEHNRLYWYRQTLGQGPEFLTYFQNEAQLEKSRLLSDRFSAERPKGSFSTLEIQRTEQGDSAMYLCASSREGNYQETQYFGPGTRLLVL.

This clonotype was counted a few times. V is TRBV11-2 and J is TRBJ1-1, with 8 bases aligning to TRBD1. V was pared by 4 bases and J by 2 bases, with 9 bases of the junction left unmatched. Germline values: CDR1 SGHAT, CDR2 FQNNGV. The CDR3 covers 16 residues. The CDR3 nucleotides are TGTGCCAGCAGCTCACACCGGGACAGGTCAAACACTGAAGCTTTCTTT. Its translation: CASSSHRDRSNTEAFF.

This clonotype is deemed medium-sized. J is TRBJ1-2 and V is TRBV5-1; no definite D call. The length of the CDR3 is 13 residues. CDR1 is SGHRS, CDR2 YFSETQ, per germline. Trimming took off 0 bases at V and 2 bases at J, with 5 bases between the two ends. For the CDR3, the DNA is TGCGCCAGCAGCTTGGGCAGCAACTATGGCTACACCTTC. Translating gives CASSLGSNYGYTF. Looking up the rest from reference TRBV5-1 and TRBJ1-2 gives the full variable domain: KAGVTQTPRYLIKTRGQQVTLSCSPISGHRSVSWYQQTPGQGLQFLFEYFSETQRNKGNFPGRFSGRQFSNSRSEMNVSTLELGDSALYLCASSLGSNYGYTFGSGTRLTVV.

The V gene is TRBV12-3 or TRBV12-4, the J gene TRBJ2-6; possible D gene TRBD1, 5 bases. The CDR3 has 18 amino acids. The germline V and J ends were trimmed by 3 bases and 0 bases, with 15 bases remaining between them. CDR3 sequence reads: CASSFSQGLASGANVLTF. In DNA form, the CDR3 reads TGTGCCAGCAGTTTTTCCCAGGGCTTAGCCTCTGGGGCCAACGTCCTGACTTTC.

This clonotype was seen a handful of times. The chain combines TRBV19 with TRBJ1-5; D is unresolved. Trimming removed 5 bases at V and 0 bases at J, with 23 bases between. There are 19 residues in the CDR3. Germline CDR1 LNHDA, CDR2 SQIVND (reference sequence). The CDR3 is CASSPRRVLLEYSNQPQHF. In DNA, the CDR3 is TGTGCCAGTAGTCCCCGCCGGGTCCTCCTCGAATATAGCAATCAGCCCCAGCATTTT.

Worth noting for this clonotype: A read error may be the cause here, since a much bigger clone is one base away. The V call is TRBV7-2, the J call TRBJ2-3, with D possibly being TRBD1 (6 bases). This CDR3 region has 15 residues. Looked up from germline, CDR1 is SGHTA and CDR2 is FQGNSA. DNA for the CDR3: TGTGCCAGCAGCTTAGGGGGGCAGAAGGCAGATACGCTGTATTTT. Residues: CASSLGGQKADTLYF.

V usage is TRBV10-3 and J usage is TRBJ2-3, with TRBD2 matching 9 bases. V lost 6 bases and J lost 4; bases outside the gene matches: 5. This CDR3 has 14 residues. Looked up from germline, CDR1 is ENHRY and CDR2 is SYGVKD. CDR3 amino acids: CAIRAGGGPDTQYF. CDR3 sequence (DNA): TGTGCCATCAGAGCGGGGGGCGGCCCAGATACGCAGTATTTT.

This clonotype was seen many times. The chain couples TRBV7-2 to TRBJ2-7; D gene uncertain. The V gene lost 5 bases and the J gene lost 2 bases, with 16 bases spanning the gap. The length of the CDR3 is 15 residues. From germline, CDR1 is SGHTA and CDR2 FQGNSA. The CDR3 here is CASSLFRLLPYEQYF. CDR3 bases: TGTGCCAGCAGCCTCTTTAGGCTGCTTCCCTACGAGCAGTACTTC.

This clonotype was seen repeatedly, ten times or more. The chain joins TRBV7-2 to TRBJ2-3; D possibly corresponds to TRBD1 (6 bases). With 4 bases removed from V and 5 bases from J, the gap between germline ends came to 13 bases. This CDR3 has 14 residues. Germline lookup yields CDR1 SGHTA and CDR2 FQGNSA. CDR3 nucleotide sequence: TGTGCCAGCAGCTCCCTCAGAGGGGGAGATACGCAGTATTTT. Encoded protein: CASSSLRGGDTQYF.

The chain couples TRBV9 to TRBJ1-1; D remains ambiguous. Germline-derived CDR1 and CDR2 are SGDLS and YYNGEE. V was trimmed by 3 bases and J by 2 bases, leaving 8 bases between them. This CDR3 is 13 amino acids long. The CDR3 region is CASSGPSNTEAFF. The CDR3 coding sequence is TGTGCCAGCAGCGGTCCGAGCAACACTGAAGCTTTCTTT.

This clonotype has at least ten counts. This chain connects TRBV19 to TRBJ2-2; D gene uncertain. V was cut by 3 bases and J by 6 bases, with 5 bases left in between. The CDR3 is made up of 12 amino acids. Per germline, CDR1 LNHDA and CDR2 SQIVND (reference sequence). The CDR3 region has the DNA TGTGCCAGTAGTATCCCGCCCGGGGAGCTGTTTTTT. Translation: CASSIPPGELFF.

V is TRBV29-1 and J is TRBJ1-4; weak D call: TRBD1 (5 bases). The CDR3 consists of 12 residues. CDR1 is SQVTM, CDR2 ANQGSEA, per germline. V lost 5 bases and J lost 11, with 15 bases in between. The CDR3 nucleotides are TGCAGCGTTACAGGAGTCCCTGGGAAACTGTTTTTT. The encoded protein is CSVTGVPGKLFF.

The chain links TRBV19 to TRBJ2-3, with D unclear. The CDR3 is made up of 14 amino acids. Germline V gene data show CDR1 as LNHDA and CDR2 as SQIVND (reference sequence). V was clipped by 3 bases and J by 4 bases, with 11 bases between them. This CDR3 reads CASSIPSSPDTQYF. DNA for the CDR3: TGTGCCAGTAGTATCCCGTCCTCGCCAGATACGCAGTATTTT.

There are many counts of this clonotype. The V gene is TRBV6-2 or TRBV6-3, the J gene TRBJ1-6; a possible D gene is TRBD1 (6 bases). The germline V gene encodes CDR1 MNHEY and CDR2 SVGEGT. This CDR3 has 16 amino acids. Trimming removed 6 bases from V and 0 bases from J, with 12 bases in between. DNA for the CDR3: TGTGCCAGCAGAAGAGGACAGAGCTCCTATAATTCACCCCTCCACTTT. Protein: CASRRGQSSYNSPLHF.

The table lists this clonotype with many counts. The V and J genes are TRBV5-4 and TRBJ2-1; 12 nucleotides match TRBD2. Germline lookup yields CDR1 SGHNT and CDR2 YYREEE (reference sequence). V was clipped by 4 bases and J by 9 bases; unmatched bases: 8. The CDR3 is 15 amino acids. This CDR3 reads CASSAASGGVGEQFF. DNA of the CDR3: TGTGCCAGCAGCGCCGCTAGCGGGGGGGTCGGTGAGCAGTTCTTC.

This clonotype was observed many times. The CDR3 protein is CASSYPRPHTQYF. The CDR3 DNA reads TGTGCCAGCAGCTACCCACGGCCTCATACGCAGTATTTT. The chain carries TRBV6-2 or TRBV6-3 and TRBJ2-3; the D is unclear. Trimming removed 6 bases at V and 7 bases at J, with 14 bases between. Germline V CDR1 and CDR2: MNHEY, SVGEGT. CDR3 length: 13 amino acids.

Ten or more counts support this clonotype. The chain couples TRBV12-3 or TRBV12-4 to TRBJ1-3, with TRBD1 matching 9 bases. V was clipped by 9 bases and J by 7 bases; unmatched bases: 16. The CDR3 runs to 16 residues. CDR3 in DNA: TGTGCCAGTAATACCCCGGGACAGGGAACAACGAACACCATATATTTT. The encoded protein is CASNTPGQGTTNTIYF.

In its sample, this clonotype was seen a few times. V usage is TRBV5-1 and J usage is TRBJ2-5; maybe TRBD2 (5 bases). Germline V gene sequence: CDR1 SGHRS, CDR2 YFSETQ. V lost 4 bases and J 3 bases, leaving 7 bases between the germline ends. The CDR3 contains 12 residues. CDR3 in DNA: TGCGCCAGCAGCCGGGGAGAAGAGACCCAGTACTTC. Translating gives CASSRGEETQYF. Full variable domain (missing parts from reference TRBV5-1 and TRBJ2-5): KAGVTQTPRYLIKTRGQQVTLSCSPISGHRSVSWYQQTPGQGLQFLFEYFSETQRNKGNFPGRFSGRQFSNSRSEMNVSTLELGDSALYLCASSRGEETQYFGPGTRLLVL.

In this sample, this clonotype turned up many times. The chain carries TRBV11-2 and TRBJ2-2; D gene ambiguous. The CDR3 is 14 residues long. Per germline, CDR1 SGHAT and CDR2 FQNNGV. Trimming shortened V by 7 bases and J by 1 base, and 10 bases separated the two germline ends. The CDR3 loop is CASTKLLNTGELFF. The DNA for the CDR3 is TGTGCCAGCACCAAACTTCTGAACACCGGGGAGCTGTTTTTT. The variable domain in full, completed from reference TRBV11-2 and TRBJ2-2, reads EAGVAQSPRYKIIEKRQSVAFWCNPISGHATLYWYQQILGQGPKLLIQFQNNGVVDDSQLPKDRFSAERLKGVDSTLKIQPAKLEDSAVYLCASTKLLNTGELFFGEGSRLTVL.

This clonotype was counted only a few times. The V gene is TRBV21-1, the J gene TRBJ2-2; TRBD2 reflects the table's D call only, with no check against the DNA. TRBV21-1 has pseudogene status. This CDR3 is built from 15 residues. The CDR3 region is CASSTSGGTCGELFF. CDR3 sequence (DNA): TGTGCCAGCAGTACTAGCGGGGGGACGTGCGGGGAGCTGTTTTTT.

A few counts support this clonotype. V usage is TRBV29-1 and J usage is TRBJ1-2; D not resolved. Germline lookup yields CDR1 SQVTM and CDR2 ANQGSEA. This CDR3 has 9 residues. V dropped 4 bases and J dropped 6 bases, with 3 bases sitting between them. The CDR3 nucleotides are TGCAGCGTTGGGGATGGCTACACCTTC. It codes for CSVGDGYTF.

This clonotype showed up many times. CDR3 in DNA: TGTGCCAGCAGAAGGTCCCGCGACCGAACAGATACGCAGTATTTT. Translating gives CASRRSRDRTDTQYF. The chain couples TRBV6-4 to TRBJ2-3; D gene ambiguous. V lost 6 bases, J lost 3 bases, and 16 bases lay in between. This CDR3 spans 15 amino acids. Germline lookup yields CDR1 MRHNA and CDR2 SNTAGT.

This clonotype was recorded many times. The gene calls are TRBV20-1 and TRBJ2-7; TRBD1 is a possible D gene (6 bases). The germline V gene encodes CDR1 DFQATT and CDR2 SNEGSKA (reference sequence). This CDR3 spans 15 amino acids. Trimming pared 1 base from V and 5 bases from J, leaving 18 bases between. CDR3 amino acids: CSARGFRTALDEQYF. The CDR3 bases are TGCAGTGCTAGAGGGTTTAGGACAGCCCTCGACGAGCAGTACTTC.

This clonotype appeared a few times. The rearrangement links TRBV7-2 to TRBJ2-5, with 12 bases fitting TRBD2. From germline, CDR1 is SGHTA and CDR2 FQGNSA. The CDR3 sequence is 14 residues long. The ends lost 5 bases at V and 7 bases at J; junction bases unmatched: 5. Here the CDR3 DNA reads TGTGCCAGCAGCCCTAGCGGGGGGGGAGGGACCCAGTACTTC. Protein product: CASSPSGGGGTQYF.

CDR3 bases: TGTGCCTGGAGTCGGGGGGACACCTACGAGCAGTACTTC. Protein sequence: CAWSRGDTYEQYF. The chain is built from TRBV30 and TRBJ2-7, with a weak D call TRBD2 (7 bases). CDR1 and CDR2 from the germline V gene are GTSNPN and SVGIG (reference sequence). The CDR3 totals 13 residues. Trimming shortened V by 2 bases and J by 2 bases, and 10 bases separated the two germline ends.

This clonotype showed up just a few times. The V call is TRBV12-3 or TRBV12-4, the J call TRBJ1-4; possibly TRBD1 for D (5 bases). Trimming cost V 6 bases and J 5 bases, with 10 bases left between them. CDR3 length equals 13 residues. The CDR3 sequence is CASSIGENEKLFF. The CDR3 region has the DNA TGTGCCAGCAGCATAGGGGAGAATGAAAAACTGTTTTTT.